The clone carrying this TCR beta chain was counted between two and nine times. This sample is part of a study of T cell responses to AZD1222 COVID-19 vaccine. The assay was immunoSEQ multiplex PCR, and TCRdb's table has in-frame clones only and misses some. This table has 150,000 to 200,000 clones, about 90% appearing once. The CDR3 extends over 15 amino acids. Germline V gives CDR1 MNHEY, CDR2 SVGAGI. Trimming removed 6 bases from V and 0 bases from J, with 12 bases in between. The source is an adult who received the AZD1222 COVID-19 vaccine. Sequencing used peripheral blood, obtained 28 days after the second AZD1222 dose. The chain has TRBV6-5 and TRBJ1-3, with D unresolved. The CDR3 here is CASRLDLSSGNTIYF. The CDR3 coding sequence is TGTGCCAGCAGGCTAGACCTCTCCTCTGGAAACACCATATATTTT.